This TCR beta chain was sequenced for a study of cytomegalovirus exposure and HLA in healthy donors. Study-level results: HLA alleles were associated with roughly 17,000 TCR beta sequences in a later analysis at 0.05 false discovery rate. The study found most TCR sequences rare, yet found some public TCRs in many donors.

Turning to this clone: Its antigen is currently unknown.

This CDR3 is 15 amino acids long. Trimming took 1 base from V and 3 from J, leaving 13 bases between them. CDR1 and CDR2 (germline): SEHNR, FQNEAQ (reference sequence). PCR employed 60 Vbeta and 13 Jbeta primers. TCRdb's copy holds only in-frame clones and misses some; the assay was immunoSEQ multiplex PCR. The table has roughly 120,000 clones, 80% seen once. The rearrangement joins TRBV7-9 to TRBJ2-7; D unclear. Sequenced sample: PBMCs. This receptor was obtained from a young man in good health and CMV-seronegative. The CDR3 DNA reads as TGTGCCAGCAGCTTAGTGGCGGAAAGTATCTACGAGCAGTACTTC. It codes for CASSLVAESIYEQYF. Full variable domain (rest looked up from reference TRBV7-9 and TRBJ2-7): DTGVSQNPRHKITKRGQNVTFRCDPISEHNRLYWYRQTLGQGPEFLTYFQNEAQLEKSRLLSDRFSAERPKGSFSTLEIQRTEQGDSAMYLCASSLVAESIYEQYFGPGTRLTVT.